This section outlines one TCR beta chain sequence together with its context. As yet, its antigen is unknown. This specimen belongs to a study of OX40 agonist ivuxolimab in advanced cancers. Study overall: Patients were dosed intravenously with ivuxolimab at 0.01 to 10 mg/kg every 2 weeks.

Points from the study as a whole: Expanded peripheral T-cell antigen specificity went undetermined. A proportion of nonresponders additionally exhibited low normalized T-cell clonal expansion. Expanded clones tended on average to be more numerous among CD8+ T cells than CD4+.

The data were produced by immunoSEQ multiplex PCR, yet TCRdb's version contains in-frame clones alone and is incomplete. The sample shows 20,000 to 30,000 clones, roughly three quarters of them seen only once. Germline V gene data show CDR1 as LGHNA and CDR2 as YNFKEQ. The CDR3 spans 16 residues. V lost 0 bases, J lost 7 bases, and 8 bases stayed unmatched. The specimen comprised CD4+ or CD8+ T cells sorted from blood, sampled in a trial of the OX40 agonist ivuxolimab. This receptor was identified in an adult with an advanced solid tumor such as melanoma, head and neck, liver or kidney cancer. The V and J genes are TRBV4-2 and TRBJ1-5; 8 bases map to TRBD1. Here the CDR3 reads CASSQDRGQVGQPQHF. The CDR3 DNA sequence: TGTGCCAGCAGCCAAGATAGGGGACAGGTAGGACAGCCCCAGCATTTT.